This T cell receptor (beta chain) is drawn from a study of OX40 agonist ivuxolimab in advanced cancers. Across the study: An anti-OX40 (CD134) antibody with agonistic activity, ivuxolimab, was administered to patients.

With 5 bases clipped from V and 2 bases from J, the junction kept 3 bases outside the gene matches. Germline CDR1 is MNHEY and CDR2 is SVGAGI. The CDR3 is made up of 14 amino acids. Data came from immunoSEQ multiplex PCR; TCRdb stores just in-frame clones and leaves some out. The sample yields 65,000 to 80,000 clones, approximately 89% seen once. Study-level points and caveats: No determination was made of the antigen specificity of the expanded peripheral T cells.

As regards this clone: Antigen specificity is unknown.

Sample: CD4+ or CD8+ T cells sorted from blood, taken in a trial of the OX40 agonist ivuxolimab. The chain recombines TRBV6-5 with TRBJ1-3; 7 bases agree with TRBD1. The clonotype comes from an adult with an advanced solid tumor such as melanoma, head and neck, liver or kidney cancer. For the CDR3, the DNA is TGTGCCAGCAGTCCGGGACAGACTGGAAACACCATATATTTT. As protein: CASSPGQTGNTIYF.